This T cell receptor (beta chain) came from a study of beta chain features in type 1 diabetes. Notes on the study in general: The study found fewer insertions and more deletions at VDJ junctions in type 1 diabetes patients.

The whole isolated RNA underwent reverse transcription, so sequencing captured expressed TCRB transcripts. The method was immunoSEQ multiplex PCR; TCRdb's version includes in-frame clones alone and lacks a portion of them. The sample shows 130,000 to 150,000 clones, less than 9% of them seen only once. Trimming pared 4 bases from V and 12 bases from J, leaving 13 bases between. Per the germline V gene, CDR1 is LNHDA and CDR2 is SQIVND (reference sequence). This CDR3 region has 12 residues. This clone occurred many times. The antigen remains unidentified. V and J are TRBV19 and TRBJ2-4, with a possible D match to TRBD2 (6 bases). The sample consisted of central memory CD4+ T cells from blood. The sequence came from a woman aged 25 to 39 in good health. This CDR3 is CASSNPSGSQYF. In DNA, the CDR3 is TGTGCCAGTAGTAACCCGTCCGGGAGTCAGTACTTC.